This section outlines one T cell receptor (beta chain) sequence together with its context. At one of its ends the junction is not consistent with the germline gene, which may arise from a read error. The data were obtained in a study of blood T cells in healthy people across ages. Per the germline V gene, CDR1 is LGHNA and CDR2 is YNFKEQ. The CDR3 runs to 14 residues. A second about 6 to 12 cycle PCR used barcoded and J-beta primers. TCRdb redid the calling of the 5' RACE reads with MiXCR, one entry per CDR3 protein. The table records roughly 1,100,000 distinct CDR3 sequences, approximately 25% of them present only once. The sample was also reused in another study, on T cells of mothers and their children. Turning to that study: Three healthy Caucasian mothers, along with their six children, were the donors.

The chain joins TRBV4-2 to TRBJ2-1; D call uncertain. Source material: blood. The TCR was taken from a girl aged 2-15 years in good health. The CDR3, as DNA: TGTGCCAGCAGCGAGCCCGGAAGGGCGAATGGGCAGTTCTTC. Translating gives CASSEPGRANGQFF.